This T cell receptor beta chain was sequenced for a study of spatial heterogeneity in lung cancer (dated by TCRdb to about 2019). At the level of the whole study: Beta-chain transcripts were consistently detected in greater numbers than alpha-chain transcripts, which likely reflects a higher abundance of beta-chain transcripts. Both alpha and beta chains were TCR-sequenced in samples taken at surgery, namely 220 tumor regions, around 61 matched nontumor lung samples and roughly 56 PBMC samples. A strong correlation was found between TCR transcript counts in tumor regions and a T cell transcriptional module score from matched bulk RNA-seq. In the raw uncorrected reads, each unique combination of TCR and UMI appeared more than ten times on average. In non-small cell lung cancer, the study quantitatively compared TCR alpha and beta repertoires across several tumor regions, matched nontumor lung, and blood. Nonsynonymous mutation counts, determined by whole-exome sequencing of tumor tissue, were related to features of the TCR repertoire.

Overall results and qualifications from the work: Counts of ubiquitous and regional expanded TCRs were found to correlate with counts of ubiquitous and regional nonsynonymous mutations, respectively. TCR-seq coverage of tumor T cells was estimated to be only 6% to 7.5% for alpha chains and more than 11% for beta chains. The tumor nonsynonymous mutation count correlated with the number of expanded intratumoral alpha and beta TCRs. Confirming at a functional level the hypothesis that regional TCRs recognize regional mutations was considered to require additional single-cell paired TCR alpha and beta sequencing.

The sample's time point label is to be understood as: sample taken at primary tumor resection. Samples were obtained from fewer than 80 patients with early-stage, untreated non-small cell lung cancer from the lung TRACERx cohort. Without any cell sorting, TCR sequencing was performed on whole RNA extracted either from tumor and nontumor lung tissue or from cryopreserved PBMC samples. Only patients for whom sufficient RNA was available from at least two tumor regions were selected for TCR sequencing. A lung pathologist reviewed the tumor and adjacent nontumor lung specimens before the specimens were selected. Library method: 5' RACE. The sample was run on a NextSeq 500. In the TCR library protocol, a unique molecular identifier was attached to each TCR cDNA molecule so that PCR and sequencing errors could be corrected. The authors' pipeline ran thus. TCR identification, UMI-based error correction and CDR3 extraction were all carried out with Decombinator tools. Expanded TCRs were defined as those above a frequency of 2 per 1,000, corresponding to the top 1% of the tumor frequency distribution. Expanded tumor TCRs statistically deemed absent (corrected P<0.05) from at least one tumor region were classed as regional, and all other expanded tumor TCRs were classed as ubiquitous. Renyi diversity was calculated using the R vegan package after each repertoire was subsampled 100 times to 5,000 TCRs. To build CDR3 similarity networks, amino acid triplet string-kernel similarity was used, and CDR3s were connected when their pairwise similarity was above 0.82. The public sequencing data were trimmed at Q25 with fastp and processed into clonotypes with MiXCR by TCRdb, which kept only in-frame beta chains. Records with the same CDR3 protein are collapsed into one entry carrying the most frequent genes and DNA. TCRdb assigned the V and J calls; the authors' analysis was not used. Counted in this sample were about 2,900 distinct CDR3 sequences; 5.5% to 8.5% of them appeared once. The ten largest clones take up about a tenth of the sample.

This clonotype is medium-sized (0.01 to 0.1%). The clone's antigen remains unknown. Base qualities are not recorded, but no much larger clone differs from it by a single base. The starting material was lung tumor tissue, obtained at surgery. The clonotype originates from a female donor with early-stage non-small cell lung cancer.

The nucleotide sequence is TGTGCCAGCAGCGGTAGACAGGGAGGGACAGATGGCTACACCTTC. Protein translation: CASSGRQGGTDGYTF. The rearranged segments are TRBV9 and TRBJ1-2; TRBD1 aligns with 7 central bases. CDR1 and CDR2 are drawn from the germline V gene: SGDLS, YYNGEE. From V the trimming removes 3 bases and from J it removes 6 bases, while the gene matches leave 11 bases of the junction unaccounted for. The CDR3 has 15 amino acids, counting the end cysteine and phenylalanine. Only the CDR3 part of the read is kept: 45 bases, read in frame from the first base. When the CDR3 is completed using the reference TRBV9 and TRBJ1-2 genes on either side, the full variable domain is DSGVTQTPKHLITATGQRVTLRCSPRSGDLSVYWYQQSLDQGLQFLIQYYNGEERAKGNILERFSAQQFPDLHSELNLSSLELGDSALYFCASSGRQGGTDGYTFGSGTRLTVV.